This passage covers 9 T cell receptor beta chains from one sample sequenced in a study of tumor T cells in aggressive B-cell lymphoma. Using immunoSEQ multiplex PCR, the repertoire was profiled, and TCRdb retains in-frame clones only, with some absent. This table holds roughly 8,100 clones, around 86% found once. Sequenced: tumor tissue. These receptor sequences come from an adult with diffuse large B cell lymphoma.

The chain has TRBV6-5 and TRBJ2-7; 7 nucleotides line up with TRBD2. CDR3 length: 14 amino acids. After removal of 6 bases from V and 3 bases from J, the junction contained 8 bases not matched to a gene. Looked up from germline, CDR1 is MNHEY and CDR2 is SVGAGI. DNA for the CDR3: TGTGCCAGCAGCCCCGGAGGCGGGGGCTACGAGCAGTACTTC. Amino acid sequence: CASSPGGGGYEQYF.

J is TRBJ2-5 and V is TRBV4-1; 7 positions agree with TRBD2. This CDR3 region has 15 residues. Per the germline V gene, CDR1 is MGHRA and CDR2 is YSYEKL. The trim removed 4 bases at V and 1 base at J, leaving 6 bases unmatched. CDR3: CASSLRTGGQETQYF. The CDR3, as DNA: TGCGCCAGCAGCCTGAGGACGGGGGGCCAAGAGACCCAGTACTTC.

V and J are TRBV20-1 and TRBJ2-3, with unresolved D. V gave up 2 bases and J gave up 6 bases, with 3 bases separating them. CDR1 and CDR2 from the germline V gene are DFQATT and SNEGSKA (reference sequence). The CDR3 has 10 residues. CDR3 amino acids: CSARRDTQYF. Written as DNA, the CDR3 is TGCAGTGCTAGACGGGATACGCAGTATTTT.

This chain uses TRBV6-5 with TRBJ1-2; no clear D. The germline gives CDR1 MNHEY, CDR2 SVGAGI. V gave up 6 bases and J gave up 4 bases, with 12 bases separating them. The CDR3 is 13 residues long. The chain's CDR3 is CASRDPGGYGYTF. In DNA form, the CDR3 reads TGTGCCAGCAGAGACCCGGGTGGCTATGGCTACACCTTC.

The chain has TRBV5-4 and TRBJ2-7; D perhaps matches TRBD1 (5 bases). CDR3 length: 15 amino acids. CDR1 and CDR2 (germline): SGHNT, YYREEE (reference sequence). Trimming pared 4 bases from V and 8 bases from J, leaving 22 bases between. The CDR3 region is CASSPQGWAMTKQYF. For the CDR3, the DNA is TGTGCCAGCAGCCCCCAGGGCTGGGCGATGACCAAGCAGTACTTC.

The rearrangement links TRBV4-3 to TRBJ2-7; D possibly corresponds to TRBD1 (5 bases). Trimming took off 0 bases at V and 3 bases at J, with 12 bases between the two ends. CDR3 length: 15 amino acids. Germline-derived CDR1 and CDR2 are LGHNA and YSLEER. The CDR3 reads CASSQDMTDFYEQYF. CDR3 DNA: TGCGCCAGCAGCCAAGATATGACAGACTTCTACGAGCAGTACTTC.

This sequence joins TRBV9 and TRBJ1-5; TRBD1 is a possible D gene (6 bases). Per germline, CDR1 SGDLS and CDR2 YYNGEE. The CDR3 totals 14 residues. Between the trimmed V and J ends, which lost 3 bases and 3 bases, there was a span of 10 bases. CDR3 in DNA: TGTGCCAGCAGCGCACAGGGAAACAATCAGCCCCAGCATTTT. It codes for CASSAQGNNQPQHF.

This clone has just one count. This chain connects TRBV6-1 to TRBJ1-2; tentatively, D is TRBD1 (6 bases). The CDR3 totals 14 residues. The germline V gene has CDR1 MNHNS and CDR2 SASEGT. V shed 0 bases and J shed 9 bases, with 14 bases lying between them. Written as DNA, the CDR3 is TGTGCCAGCAGTGAAGCGGGGGCCGGGACAAGCTACACCTTC. Amino acids: CASSEAGAGTSYTF.

The chain recombines TRBV5-1 with TRBJ1-1; 8 bases are a match to TRBD1. J lost 5 bases, V lost 4 bases, and 7 bases had no gene match. Germline V CDR1 and CDR2: SGHRS, YFSETQ. This CDR3 has 14 amino acids. The CDR3 is CASSGGTGRTEAFF. CDR3 DNA sequence: TGCGCCAGCAGCGGGGGGACAGGACGGACTGAAGCTTTCTTT.